This TCR beta chain was identified during a study of blood T cell repertoires in COVID-19. J gave up 4 bases and V 7 bases, and 8 bases lay outside the gene matches. This CDR3 comprises 14 residues. Looked up from germline, CDR1 is SEHNR and CDR2 is FQNEAQ (reference sequence). Clones were read by immunoSEQ multiplex PCR, and TCRdb kept only the in-frame ones, dropping some. The sample has a few hundred thousand clones; around 86% are singletons. The chain combines TRBV7-9 with TRBJ2-3; 7 nucleotides agree with TRBD1. This receptor was taken from a man aged 25 to 40 in a cohort exposed to, infected with or recovered from COVID-19 (not recorded which). The material sequenced was PBMCs or T cells enriched from blood (not recorded which). CDR3 loop: CASTPAQGPDTQYF. CDR3 sequence (DNA): TGTGCCAGCACCCCCGCACAGGGGCCAGATACGCAGTATTTT.